What follows describes a single TCR beta chain. Its antigen is unidentified. This record belongs to a study of cytomegalovirus exposure and HLA in healthy donors. Study background: Earlier work reported 117 million unique TCR beta sequences from 150 million to 200 million T cells.

Study outcomes and limitations: CMV antigen specificity was confirmed in vitro for three CMV-associated chains. The authors later linked a missense DCLRE1C variant to TCR beta V- and J-gene trimming. Most TCRs appeared rarely, but some public TCRs recurred in many donors.

Use of 60 Vbeta and 13 Jbeta primers characterized the PCR. Assay: immunoSEQ multiplex PCR; the TCRdb copy retains only in-frame clones and omits some. The sample yields 100,000 to 150,000 clones, roughly 80% seen once. Between the trimmed V and J ends, which lost 3 bases and 2 bases, there was a span of 15 bases. Germline values: CDR1 LNHDA, CDR2 SQIVND (reference sequence). This CDR3 is 16 amino acids long. Sequences were obtained from PBMCs. This clonotype was obtained from a man younger than 30 in good health and CMV-seropositive. The rearrangement links TRBV19 to TRBJ2-3, with D possibly being TRBD2 (5 bases). CDR3 residues: CASSMIAGFATDTQYF. CDR3 sequence (DNA): TGTGCCAGTAGTATGATCGCGGGTTTTGCCACAGATACGCAGTATTTT.